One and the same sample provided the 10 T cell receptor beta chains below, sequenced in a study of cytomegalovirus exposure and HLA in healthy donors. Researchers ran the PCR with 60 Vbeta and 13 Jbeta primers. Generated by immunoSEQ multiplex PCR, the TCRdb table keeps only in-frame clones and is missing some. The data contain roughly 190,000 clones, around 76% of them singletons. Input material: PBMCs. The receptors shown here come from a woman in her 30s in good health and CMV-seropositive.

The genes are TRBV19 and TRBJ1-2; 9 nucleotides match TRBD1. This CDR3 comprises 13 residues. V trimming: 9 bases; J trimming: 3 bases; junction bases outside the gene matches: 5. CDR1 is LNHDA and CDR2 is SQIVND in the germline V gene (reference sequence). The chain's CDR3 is CASTGQGYYGYTF. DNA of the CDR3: TGTGCCAGCACCGGACAGGGGTACTATGGCTACACCTTC.

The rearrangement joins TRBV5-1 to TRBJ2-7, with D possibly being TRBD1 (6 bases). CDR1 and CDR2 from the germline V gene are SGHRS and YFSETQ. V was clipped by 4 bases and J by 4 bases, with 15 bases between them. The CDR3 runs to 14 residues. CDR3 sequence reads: CASSPGDRFYEQYF. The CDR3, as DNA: TGCGCCAGCAGCCCCGGTGACAGGTTTTACGAGCAGTACTTC.

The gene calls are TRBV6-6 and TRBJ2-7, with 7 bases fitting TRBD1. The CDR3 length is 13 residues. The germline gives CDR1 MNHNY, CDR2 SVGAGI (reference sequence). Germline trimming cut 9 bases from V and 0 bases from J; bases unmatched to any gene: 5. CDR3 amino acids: CASRQGSSYEQYF. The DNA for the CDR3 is TGTGCCAGTCGACAGGGTAGCTCCTACGAGCAGTACTTC.

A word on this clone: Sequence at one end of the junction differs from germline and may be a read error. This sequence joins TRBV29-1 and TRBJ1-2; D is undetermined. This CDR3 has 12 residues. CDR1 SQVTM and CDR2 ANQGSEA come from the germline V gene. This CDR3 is CSVEETNCGYTF. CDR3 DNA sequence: TGCAGCGTTGAAGAAACTAACTGTGGCTACACCTTC.

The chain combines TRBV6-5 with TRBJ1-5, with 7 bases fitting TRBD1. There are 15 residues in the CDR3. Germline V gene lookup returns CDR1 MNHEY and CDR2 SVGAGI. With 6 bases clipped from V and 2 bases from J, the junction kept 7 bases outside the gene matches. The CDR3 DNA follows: TGTGCCAGCAGGCACAAAGGGACAGGCAATCAGCCCCAGCATTTT. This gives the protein CASRHKGTGNQPQHF.

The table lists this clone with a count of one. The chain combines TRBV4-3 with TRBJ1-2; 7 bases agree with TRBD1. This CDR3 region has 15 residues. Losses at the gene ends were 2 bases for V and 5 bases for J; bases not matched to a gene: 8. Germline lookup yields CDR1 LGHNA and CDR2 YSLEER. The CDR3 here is CASSQLQGFAYGYTF. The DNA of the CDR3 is TGCGCCAGCAGCCAATTACAGGGGTTCGCGTATGGCTACACCTTC.

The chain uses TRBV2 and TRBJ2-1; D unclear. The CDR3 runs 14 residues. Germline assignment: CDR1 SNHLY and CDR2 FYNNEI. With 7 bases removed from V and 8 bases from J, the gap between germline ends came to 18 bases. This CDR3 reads CASNPLKKIYEQFF. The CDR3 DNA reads TGTGCCAGCAATCCACTAAAAAAAATCTATGAGCAGTTCTTC.

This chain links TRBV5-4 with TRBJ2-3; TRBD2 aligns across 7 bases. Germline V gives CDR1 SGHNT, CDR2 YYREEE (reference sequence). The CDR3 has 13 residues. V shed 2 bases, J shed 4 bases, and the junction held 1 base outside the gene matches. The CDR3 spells CASSLAGPDTQYF. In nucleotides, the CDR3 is TGTGCCAGCAGCTTAGCGGGACCAGATACGCAGTATTTT.

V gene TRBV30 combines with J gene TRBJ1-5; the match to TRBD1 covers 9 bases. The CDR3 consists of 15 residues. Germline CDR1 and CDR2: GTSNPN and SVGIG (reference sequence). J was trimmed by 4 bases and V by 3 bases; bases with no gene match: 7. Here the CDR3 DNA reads TGTGCCTGGAGGTTACAGGGGGCCTATAATCAGCCCCAGCATTTT. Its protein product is CAWRLQGAYNQPQHF. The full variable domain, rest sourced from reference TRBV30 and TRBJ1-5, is SQTIHQWPATLVQPVGSPLSLECTVEGTSNPNLYWYRQAAGRGLQLLFYSVGIGQISSEVPQNLSASRPQDRQFILSSKKLLLSDSGFYLCAWRLQGAYNQPQHFGDGTRLSIL.

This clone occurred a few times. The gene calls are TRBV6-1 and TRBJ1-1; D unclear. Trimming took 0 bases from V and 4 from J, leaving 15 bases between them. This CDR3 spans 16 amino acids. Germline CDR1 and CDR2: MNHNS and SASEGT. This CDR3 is CASSEARGKVGTEAFF. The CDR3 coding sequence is TGTGCCAGCAGTGAAGCCCGAGGTAAAGTTGGCACTGAAGCTTTCTTT.